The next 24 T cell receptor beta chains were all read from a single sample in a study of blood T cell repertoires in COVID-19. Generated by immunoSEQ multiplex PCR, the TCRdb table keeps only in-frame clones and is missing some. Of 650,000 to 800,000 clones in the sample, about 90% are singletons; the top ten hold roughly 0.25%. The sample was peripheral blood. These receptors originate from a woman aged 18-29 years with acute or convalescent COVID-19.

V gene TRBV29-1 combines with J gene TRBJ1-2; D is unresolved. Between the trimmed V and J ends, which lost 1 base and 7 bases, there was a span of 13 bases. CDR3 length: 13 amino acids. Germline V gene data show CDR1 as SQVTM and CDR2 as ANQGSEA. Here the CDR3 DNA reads TGCAGCGTTGAAGCTAGGCACACTAGTGGCTACACCTTC. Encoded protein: CSVEARHTSGYTF.

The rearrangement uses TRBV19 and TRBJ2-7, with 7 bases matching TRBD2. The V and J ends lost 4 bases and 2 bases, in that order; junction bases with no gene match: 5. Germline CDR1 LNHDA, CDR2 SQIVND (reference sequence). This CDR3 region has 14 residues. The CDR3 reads CASSTGGGAYEQYF. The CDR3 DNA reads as TGTGCCAGTAGTACGGGGGGAGGGGCCTACGAGCAGTACTTC.

CDR3 sequence reads: CASSQGDRGRYGYTF. DNA for the CDR3: TGTGCCAGCAGCCAAGGGGACAGGGGACGATATGGCTACACCTTC. This chain joins TRBV3-1 (or the pseudogene TRBV3-2) and TRBJ1-2; 10 bases match TRBD1. CDR1 and CDR2 (germline): LGHDT, YNNKEL (reference sequence). V lost 1 base and J lost 5; bases outside the gene matches: 4. This CDR3 region has 15 residues.

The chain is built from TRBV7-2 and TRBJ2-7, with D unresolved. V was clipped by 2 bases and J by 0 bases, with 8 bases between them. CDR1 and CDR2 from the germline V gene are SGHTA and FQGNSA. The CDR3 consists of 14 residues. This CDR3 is CASSLFPGSYEQYF. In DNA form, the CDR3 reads TGTGCCAGCAGCTTATTCCCGGGCTCCTACGAGCAGTACTTC.

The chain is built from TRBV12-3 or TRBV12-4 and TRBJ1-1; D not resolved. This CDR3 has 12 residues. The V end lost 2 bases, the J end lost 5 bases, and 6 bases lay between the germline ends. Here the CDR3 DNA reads TGTGCCAGCAGTTTAACGGAGACTGAAGCTTTCTTT. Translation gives CASSLTETEAFF.

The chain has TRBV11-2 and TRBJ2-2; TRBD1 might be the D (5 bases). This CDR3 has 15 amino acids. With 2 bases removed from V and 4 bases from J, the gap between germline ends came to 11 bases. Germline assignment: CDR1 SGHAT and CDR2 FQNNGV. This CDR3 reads CASSLTTGATGELFF. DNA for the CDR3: TGTGCCAGCAGCTTAACAACAGGTGCCACCGGGGAGCTGTTTTTT.

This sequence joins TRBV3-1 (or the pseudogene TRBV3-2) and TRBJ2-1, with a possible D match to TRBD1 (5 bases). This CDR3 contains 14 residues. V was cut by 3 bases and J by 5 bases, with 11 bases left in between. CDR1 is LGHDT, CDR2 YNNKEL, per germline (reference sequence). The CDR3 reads CASSHRQLNNEQFF. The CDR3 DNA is TGTGCCAGCAGCCACAGACAGCTAAACAATGAGCAGTTCTTC.

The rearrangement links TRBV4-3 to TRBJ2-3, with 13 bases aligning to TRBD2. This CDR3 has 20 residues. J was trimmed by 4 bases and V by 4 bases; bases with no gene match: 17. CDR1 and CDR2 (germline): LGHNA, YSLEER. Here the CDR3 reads CASSPHLTSGGFAPADTQYF. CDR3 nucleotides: TGCGCCAGCAGCCCCCACTTGACTAGCGGGGGGTTTGCCCCCGCAGATACGCAGTATTTT.

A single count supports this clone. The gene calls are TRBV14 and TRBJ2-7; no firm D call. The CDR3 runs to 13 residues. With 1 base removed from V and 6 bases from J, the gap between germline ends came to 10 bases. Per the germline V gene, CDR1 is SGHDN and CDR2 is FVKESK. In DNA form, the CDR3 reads TGTGCCAGCAGCCAAGTCCTAACGGGCGAGCAGTACTTC. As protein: CASSQVLTGEQYF.

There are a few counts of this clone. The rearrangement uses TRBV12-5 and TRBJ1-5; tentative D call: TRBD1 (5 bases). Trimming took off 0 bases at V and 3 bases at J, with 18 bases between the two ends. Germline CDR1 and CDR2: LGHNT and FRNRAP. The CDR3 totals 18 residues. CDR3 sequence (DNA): TGTGCTAGTGGTTTGGTTACCCTGGGGCAGGGCGCCAATCAGCCCCAGCATTTT. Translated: CASGLVTLGQGANQPQHF.

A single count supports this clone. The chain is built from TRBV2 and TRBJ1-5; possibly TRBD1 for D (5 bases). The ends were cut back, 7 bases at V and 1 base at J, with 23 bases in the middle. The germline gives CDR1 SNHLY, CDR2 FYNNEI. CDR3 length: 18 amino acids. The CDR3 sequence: CASNEGPSDLWSNQPQHF. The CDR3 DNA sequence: TGTGCCAGCAATGAGGGGCCCTCGGACCTGTGGAGCAATCAGCCCCAGCATTTT. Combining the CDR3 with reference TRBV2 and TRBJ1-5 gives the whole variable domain EPEVTQTPSHQVTQMGQEVILRCVPISNHLYFYWYRQILGQKVEFLVSFYNNEISEKSEIFDDQFSVERPDGSNFTLKIRSTKLEDSAMYFCASNEGPSDLWSNQPQHFGDGTRLSIL.

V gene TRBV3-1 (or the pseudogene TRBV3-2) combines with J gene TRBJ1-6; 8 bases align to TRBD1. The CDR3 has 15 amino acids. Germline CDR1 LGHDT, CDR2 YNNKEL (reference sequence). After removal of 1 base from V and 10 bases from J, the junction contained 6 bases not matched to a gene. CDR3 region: CASSQVRTGRSPLHF. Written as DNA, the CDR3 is TGTGCCAGCAGCCAAGTTAGGACAGGGCGATCACCCCTCCACTTT.

The chain's CDR3 is CASSEQGQSYGYTF. CDR3 nucleotide sequence: TGTGCCAGCAGCGAACAGGGGCAAAGCTATGGCTACACCTTC. The rearrangement uses TRBV27 and TRBJ1-2; TRBD1 agrees at 7 bases. Germline values: CDR1 MNHEY, CDR2 SMNVEV (reference sequence). V trimming: 6 bases; J trimming: 4 bases; junction bases outside the gene matches: 8. The CDR3 has 14 residues.

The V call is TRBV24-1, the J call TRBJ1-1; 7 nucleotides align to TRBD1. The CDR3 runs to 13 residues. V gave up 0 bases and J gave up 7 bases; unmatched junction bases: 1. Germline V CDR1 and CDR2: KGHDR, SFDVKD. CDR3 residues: CATSDLRGLEAFF. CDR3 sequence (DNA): TGTGCCACCAGTGATTTGAGGGGGCTTGAAGCTTTCTTT.

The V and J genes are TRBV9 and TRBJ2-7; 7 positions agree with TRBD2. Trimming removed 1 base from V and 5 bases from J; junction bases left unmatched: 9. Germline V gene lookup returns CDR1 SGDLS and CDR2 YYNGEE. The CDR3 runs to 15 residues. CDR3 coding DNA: TGTGCCAGCAGCGTAAAAGGGAAGGGAGGGGACGAGCAGTACTTC. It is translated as CASSVKGKGGDEQYF. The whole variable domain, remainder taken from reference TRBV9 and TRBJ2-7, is DSGVTQTPKHLITATGQRVTLRCSPRSGDLSVYWYQQSLDQGLQFLIQYYNGEERAKGNILERFSAQQFPDLHSELNLSSLELGDSALYFCASSVKGKGGDEQYFGPGTRLTVT.

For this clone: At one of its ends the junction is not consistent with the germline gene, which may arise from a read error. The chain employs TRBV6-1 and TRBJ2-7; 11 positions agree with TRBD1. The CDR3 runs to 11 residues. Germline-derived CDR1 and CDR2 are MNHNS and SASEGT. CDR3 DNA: TGTGCCAGCAGTGAAAGGGGGACAGGGGGGTTC. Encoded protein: CASSERGTGGF.

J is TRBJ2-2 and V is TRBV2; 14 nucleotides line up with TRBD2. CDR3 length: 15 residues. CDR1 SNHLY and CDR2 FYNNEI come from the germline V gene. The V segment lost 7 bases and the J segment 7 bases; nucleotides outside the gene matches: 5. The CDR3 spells CASTGTSGGYGELFF. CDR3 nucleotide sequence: TGTGCCAGCACCGGGACTAGCGGGGGTTACGGGGAGCTGTTTTTT. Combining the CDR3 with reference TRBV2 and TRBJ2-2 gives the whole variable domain EPEVTQTPSHQVTQMGQEVILRCVPISNHLYFYWYRQILGQKVEFLVSFYNNEISEKSEIFDDQFSVERPDGSNFTLKIRSTKLEDSAMYFCASTGTSGGYGELFFGEGSRLTVL.

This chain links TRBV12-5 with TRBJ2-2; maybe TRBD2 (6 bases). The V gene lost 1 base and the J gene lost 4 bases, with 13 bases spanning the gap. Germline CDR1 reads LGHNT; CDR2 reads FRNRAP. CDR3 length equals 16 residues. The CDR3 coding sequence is TGTGCTAGTGGTTTGGACGCGGGACGCGGCACCGGGGAGCTGTTTTTT. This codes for CASGLDAGRGTGELFF.

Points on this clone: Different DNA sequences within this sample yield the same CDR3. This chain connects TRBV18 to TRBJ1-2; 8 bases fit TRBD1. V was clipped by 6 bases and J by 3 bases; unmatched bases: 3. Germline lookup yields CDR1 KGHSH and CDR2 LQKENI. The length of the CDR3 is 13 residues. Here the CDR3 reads CASSPDRDYGYTF. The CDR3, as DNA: TGTGCCAGCTCCCCGGACAGGGACTATGGCTACACCTTC.

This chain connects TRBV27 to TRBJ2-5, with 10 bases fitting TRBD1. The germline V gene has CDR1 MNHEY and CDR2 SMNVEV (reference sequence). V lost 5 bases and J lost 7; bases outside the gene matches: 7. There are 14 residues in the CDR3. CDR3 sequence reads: CASSPTGGQTTQYF. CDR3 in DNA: TGTGCCAGCAGTCCGACAGGGGGCCAGACGACCCAGTACTTC.

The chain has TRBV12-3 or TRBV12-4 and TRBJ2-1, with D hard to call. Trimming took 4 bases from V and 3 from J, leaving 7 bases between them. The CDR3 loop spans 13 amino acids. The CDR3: CASSSQIYNEQFF. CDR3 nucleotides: TGTGCCAGCAGTTCCCAAATCTACAATGAGCAGTTCTTC.

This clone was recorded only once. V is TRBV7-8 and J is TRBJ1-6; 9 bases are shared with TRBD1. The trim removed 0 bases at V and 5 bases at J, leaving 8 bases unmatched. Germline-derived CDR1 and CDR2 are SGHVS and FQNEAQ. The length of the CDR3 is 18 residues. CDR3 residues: CASSLAGTGRGDNSPLHF. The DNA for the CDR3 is TGTGCCAGCAGCTTAGCGGGGACAGGGAGGGGAGATAATTCACCCCTCCACTTT.

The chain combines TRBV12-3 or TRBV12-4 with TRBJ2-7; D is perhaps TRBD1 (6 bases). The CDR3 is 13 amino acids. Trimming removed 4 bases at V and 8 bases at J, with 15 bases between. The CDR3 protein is CASSSSGQSKQYF. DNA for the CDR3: TGTGCCAGCAGTTCGTCCGGACAGTCCAAGCAGTACTTC.

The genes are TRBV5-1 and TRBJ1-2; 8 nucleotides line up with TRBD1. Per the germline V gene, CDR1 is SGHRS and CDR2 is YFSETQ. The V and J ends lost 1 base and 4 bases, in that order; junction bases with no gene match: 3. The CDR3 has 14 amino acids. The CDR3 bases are TGCGCCAGCAGCTTGCAGGACAGGGTCTATGGCTACACCTTC. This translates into CASSLQDRVYGYTF. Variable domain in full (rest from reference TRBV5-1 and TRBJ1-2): KAGVTQTPRYLIKTRGQQVTLSCSPISGHRSVSWYQQTPGQGLQFLFEYFSETQRNKGNFPGRFSGRQFSNSRSEMNVSTLELGDSALYLCASSLQDRVYGYTFGSGTRLTVV.